The TCR beta chain described here comes from a study of T cells after yellow fever vaccination. The wider study: Low-cell-number fractions underwent preparation using SMART-Seq v4 Ultra Low Input. Study-level results: Clones that expanded after primary vaccination mostly reappeared after the booster (96% CD4, approximately 89% CD8). FACS-sorted repertoires might harbor abundant contaminating clonotypes from the bulk population.

Turning to this clonotype: Its target is not known.

The 5'RACE template-switching step produced TCR cDNA and added a universal primer site and UMIs. From the 5' RACE reads, TCRdb called clonotypes with MiXCR, one entry per CDR3 protein. The sample lists a few hundred thousand distinct CDR3 sequences; 3.5% to 4.5% were seen once. The V and J ends lost 3 bases and 3 bases, in that order; junction bases with no gene match: 3. The CDR3 is 15 residues long. Germline V gene data show CDR1 as LNHNV and CDR2 as YYDKDF (reference sequence). The V and J genes are TRBV15 and TRBJ1-5, with 9 bases that match TRBD1. The specimen was PBMCs, collected 15 days after the yellow fever booster vaccination. This receptor was obtained from a man younger than 35 who received the YFV17D yellow fever vaccine. CDR3: CATSRGQGFNQPQHF. For the CDR3, the DNA is TGTGCCACCAGCAGGGGACAGGGCTTCAATCAGCCCCAGCATTTT.